One sample yielded the 31 T cell receptor beta chains listed below, sequenced in a study of blood T cell repertoires in COVID-19. Method: immunoSEQ multiplex PCR; TCRdb's copy keeps in-frame clones and lacks some. The table includes about 280,000 clones, 65% to 90% detected once. Sample: peripheral blood. Receptors were obtained from a man in his forties or fifties with active or convalescent COVID-19.

The chain joins TRBV24-1 to TRBJ1-4; 8 bases agree with TRBD1. This CDR3 spans 15 amino acids. The germline CDR1 and CDR2 sequences are KGHDR and SFDVKD. With V trimmed by 2 bases and J by 7 bases, 5 bases remained unmatched. The CDR3 sequence is CATSDSGTGSEKLFF. The CDR3 nucleotides are TGTGCCACCAGTGATTCCGGGACAGGCTCTGAAAAACTGTTTTTT.

This clone was counted once. The chain employs TRBV2 and TRBJ2-2; tentative D call: TRBD2 (6 bases). V lost 7 bases and J lost 2, with 11 bases in between. Germline V lookup: CDR1 SNHLY, CDR2 FYNNEI. The CDR3 is made up of 14 amino acids. CDR3 loop: CASKVAANTGELFF. The DNA of the CDR3 is TGTGCCAGCAAGGTAGCGGCCAACACCGGGGAGCTGTTTTTT.

This sequence joins TRBV6-5 and TRBJ1-2, with 8 bases that match TRBD1. J lost 3 bases, V lost 5 bases, and 2 bases had no gene match. CDR3 length: 13 residues. Germline V gives CDR1 MNHEY, CDR2 SVGAGI. CDR3 sequence reads: CASSPGQDYGYTF. In DNA, the CDR3 is TGTGCCAGCAGTCCGGGACAGGACTATGGCTACACCTTC.

The chain links TRBV2 to TRBJ2-3, with 9 positions matching TRBD1. CDR1 is SNHLY and CDR2 is FYNNEI in the germline V gene. The trim removed 3 bases at V and 5 bases at J, leaving 6 bases unmatched. The CDR3 is 15 amino acids. The CDR3 sequence is CASSEDRGSRDTQYF. CDR3 nucleotide sequence: TGTGCCAGCAGTGAGGACAGGGGATCAAGAGATACGCAGTATTTT.

The chain uses TRBV30 and TRBJ2-7, with TRBD2 matching over 7 bases. CDR3 length: 13 amino acids. Germline CDR1 reads GTSNPN; CDR2 reads SVGIG (reference sequence). Losses at the gene ends were 2 bases for V and 3 bases for J; bases not matched to a gene: 4. CDR3 protein: CAWSIASGYEQYF. In DNA, the CDR3 is TGTGCCTGGAGTATCGCTAGCGGCTACGAGCAGTACTTC.

V is TRBV5-4 and J is TRBJ2-1, with D hard to call. CDR1 is SGHNT and CDR2 is YYREEE in the germline V gene (reference sequence). This CDR3 contains 14 residues. The ends were cut back, 0 bases at V and 1 base at J, with 5 bases in the middle. In DNA, the CDR3 is TGTGCCAGCAGCTTGGGACAATCCTACAATGAGCAGTTCTTC. This translates into CASSLGQSYNEQFF.

As DNA, the CDR3 is TGTGCCAGCAGGAGTACGTCCGTGCAGTACTTC. Translated, it gives CASRSTSVQYF. V and J are TRBV28 and TRBJ2-7; D is uncertain. Trimming stripped 6 bases from V and 9 bases from J, with 12 bases between. CDR1 MDHEN and CDR2 SYDVKM come from the germline V gene. The CDR3 has 11 amino acids.

CDR3 sequence (DNA): TGTGCTAGCGCCAGGGAGGGAGCAGTCGACAATGAGCAGTTCTTC. This gives the protein CASAREGAVDNEQFF. V gene TRBV7-7 combines with J gene TRBJ2-1; 7 bases align to TRBD2. Germline V gives CDR1 SSHAT, CDR2 FNYEAQ (reference sequence). The CDR3 covers 15 residues.

The chain links TRBV11-2 to TRBJ2-3, with 9 bases that match TRBD2. Germline loops: CDR1 SGHAT, CDR2 FQNNGV. Trimming took 3 bases from V and 1 from J; bases not matched to a gene: 5. CDR3 length: 16 amino acids. This CDR3 is CASSFGAGGRTDTQYF. The CDR3 bases are TGTGCCAGCAGCTTCGGAGCGGGAGGACGCACAGATACGCAGTATTTT.

The genes are TRBV28 and TRBJ1-2; D might be TRBD1 (6 bases). From germline, CDR1 is MDHEN and CDR2 SYDVKM. This CDR3 contains 16 residues. The V end was cut by 5 bases, the J end by 5 bases, with 21 bases between. The CDR3 region is CASSPLTGRGFYGYTF. CDR3 coding DNA: TGTGCCAGCAGTCCCCTTACTGGGAGGGGGTTTTATGGCTACACCTTC.

The gene calls are TRBV7-3 and TRBJ2-1, with no clear D. The CDR3 length is 16 residues. The V end lost 1 base, the J end lost 0 bases, and 10 bases lay between the germline ends. Germline V gene lookup returns CDR1 SGHTA and CDR2 FQGTGA. CDR3 in DNA: TGTGCCAGCAGCTTAAATGGCCTAGGCTCCTACAATGAGCAGTTCTTC. This translates into CASSLNGLGSYNEQFF.

This clone was seen only once. The chain recombines TRBV9 with TRBJ2-5, with 12 bases matching TRBD2. CDR3 length equals 15 residues. Germline V gene sequence: CDR1 SGDLS, CDR2 YYNGEE. Germline trimming cut 4 bases from V and 4 bases from J; bases unmatched to any gene: 5. Here the CDR3 DNA reads TGTGCCAGCAGCCCCCCGGGACTAGCGGGAGAGACCCAGTACTTC. As protein: CASSPPGLAGETQYF.

Only one count was recorded for this clone. The chain is built from TRBV3-1 (or the pseudogene TRBV3-2) and TRBJ2-7; maybe TRBD2 (6 bases). V lost 3 bases and J lost 2, with 17 bases in between. This CDR3 is 16 amino acids long. Germline CDR1 and CDR2: LGHDT and YNNKEL (reference sequence). DNA for the CDR3: TGTGCCAGCAGCCAGTGGGGTAGCGGCCCTCCCTACGAGCAGTACTTC. Translated: CASSQWGSGPPYEQYF.

The rearrangement joins TRBV18 to TRBJ1-4; TRBD1 might be the D (5 bases). The CDR3 sequence is 14 residues long. Per the germline V gene, CDR1 is KGHSH and CDR2 is LQKENI. With 8 bases removed from V and 4 bases from J, the gap between germline ends came to 14 bases. The CDR3 nucleotides are TGTGCCAGCCGCGACAGCGCGCATAATGAAAAACTGTTTTTT. Its translation: CASRDSAHNEKLFF.

The chain carries TRBV6-5 and TRBJ1-1; D gene uncertain. Looked up from germline, CDR1 is MNHEY and CDR2 is SVGAGI. The CDR3 is 15 amino acids. With 0 bases removed from V and 1 base from J, the gap between germline ends came to 9 bases. CDR3 loop: CASSYSRGRNTEAFF. DNA for the CDR3: TGTGCCAGCAGTTACTCGAGAGGCAGGAACACTGAAGCTTTCTTT.

This rearrangement joins TRBV11-2 to TRBJ2-1, with a possible D match to TRBD2 (5 bases). The CDR3 runs to 15 residues. CDR1 SGHAT and CDR2 FQNNGV come from the germline V gene. Trimming stripped 0 bases from V and 1 base from J, with 7 bases between. DNA of the CDR3: TGTGCCAGCAGCTTAGATCCGGGATCCTACAATGAGCAGTTCTTC. As protein: CASSLDPGSYNEQFF.

This clone has only one observation. CDR3 residues: CASSERQGSQPQHF. The CDR3 DNA reads as TGTGCCAGCAGTGAACGGCAGGGGTCTCAGCCCCAGCATTTT. The V gene is TRBV6-1, the J gene TRBJ1-5; D may be TRBD1 (6 bases). The CDR3 consists of 14 residues. Germline V gene data show CDR1 as MNHNS and CDR2 as SASEGT. The V gene lost 2 bases and the J gene lost 6 bases, with 11 bases spanning the gap.

The J gene is TRBJ1-1, the V gene TRBV6-6, with D uncertain. V was trimmed by 4 bases and J by 0 bases, leaving 9 bases between them. This CDR3 contains 14 residues. Germline V gene lookup returns CDR1 MNHNY and CDR2 SVGAGI (reference sequence). Written as DNA, the CDR3 is TGTGCCAGCAGTTTTCGGCAGGTGAACACTGAAGCTTTCTTT. Translation gives CASSFRQVNTEAFF.

The chain combines TRBV19 with TRBJ1-1; TRBD1 matches 8 bases. The germline V gene encodes CDR1 LNHDA and CDR2 SQIVND (reference sequence). V gave up 7 bases and J gave up 0 bases; unmatched junction bases: 4. This CDR3 is built from 14 residues. CDR3 in DNA: TGTGCCAGTAACAGGGGGTACATGAACACTGAAGCTTTCTTT. Its translation is CASNRGYMNTEAFF.

V usage is TRBV29-1 and J usage is TRBJ1-3; D unclear. Deletions cut 3 bases from V and 4 bases from J, with 10 bases between. Germline CDR1 SQVTM, CDR2 ANQGSEA. The CDR3 spans 13 residues. The CDR3 nucleotides read TGCAGCGTTGATAATCCTCAGGGAAACACCATATATTTT. Encoded protein: CSVDNPQGNTIYF.

The CDR3 DNA sequence: TGTGCCAGCAGCCACAGGGGGCCAAGTGAAAAACTGTTTTTT. It yields the protein CASSHRGPSEKLFF. J is TRBJ1-4 and V is TRBV5-5; 9 positions agree with TRBD1. The germline gives CDR1 SGHKS, CDR2 YYEKEE (reference sequence). With 4 bases clipped from V and 7 bases from J, the junction kept 5 bases outside the gene matches. This CDR3 region has 14 residues.

In the case of this clone: No DNA is shown, since the ends of the CDR3 on it are uncertain; the CDR3 is the one TCRdb lists. The chain has TRBV4-2 and TRBJ2-6; TRBD1, the table's D call, was not compared with the DNA. Both ends counted, the CDR3 spans 14 residues. CDR1 and CDR2 (germline): LGHNA, YNFKEQ. The CDR3 spells CASSQVGQGAETTF.

This rearrangement joins TRBV6-6 to TRBJ2-7; D is perhaps TRBD2 (6 bases). With 11 bases removed from V and 0 bases from J, the gap between germline ends came to 17 bases. CDR1 is MNHNY and CDR2 is SVGAGI in the germline V gene (reference sequence). The CDR3 contains 14 residues. The CDR3 region has the DNA TGTGCCTCCCACCCCGGGGGAAGCTCCTACGAGCAGTACTTC. Translating it yields CASHPGGSSYEQYF.

This chain joins TRBV4-1 and TRBJ2-1; 8 nucleotides align to TRBD2. The germline V gene has CDR1 MGHRA and CDR2 YSYEKL. The CDR3 totals 15 residues. J was trimmed by 7 bases and V by 6 bases; bases with no gene match: 11. CDR3 DNA sequence: TGCGCCAGCAGTTGGCCGGAGCGGGAGAGGAATGAGCAGTTCTTC. Translated: CASSWPERERNEQFF.

This chain uses TRBV28 with TRBJ2-3, with D possibly being TRBD2 (6 bases). CDR1 is MDHEN and CDR2 is SYDVKM in the germline V gene. With 2 bases removed from V and 3 bases from J, the gap between germline ends came to 12 bases. The CDR3 length is 15 residues. The CDR3 DNA is TGTGCCAGCAGTTTAATAGCGGTCGTAACAGATACGCAGTATTTT. This sequence encodes CASSLIAVVTDTQYF.

The chain uses TRBV18 and TRBJ2-1; 8 nucleotides align to TRBD2. Unmatched junction bases numbered 6, after V lost 2 bases and J lost 3 bases. There are 16 residues in the CDR3. Looked up from germline, CDR1 is KGHSH and CDR2 is LQKENI. The CDR3 bases are TGTGCCAGCTCACCAGCGGGAGGCCAATACTACAATGAGCAGTTCTTC. Its protein product is CASSPAGGQYYNEQFF.

This clone was seen just once. The chain has TRBV5-6 and TRBJ2-2; TRBD1 is a possible D gene (6 bases). CDR1 is SGHDT, CDR2 YYEEEE, per germline. Trimming pared 2 bases from V and 8 bases from J, leaving 16 bases between. This CDR3 contains 15 residues. The CDR3 DNA is TGTGCCAGCAGCTTTGGTTCAGGGGTGTTTGGGGAGCTGTTTTTT. As protein: CASSFGSGVFGELFF.

The chain recombines TRBV7-9 with TRBJ1-2, with D perhaps TRBD1 (6 bases). V was shortened by 5 bases and J by 5 bases, with 12 bases between the two germline ends. The CDR3 is made up of 13 amino acids. CDR1 is SEHNR and CDR2 is FQNEAQ in the germline V gene (reference sequence). CDR3 amino acids: CASSAGTNYGYTF. The CDR3 nucleotides read TGTGCCAGCAGCGCCGGGACAAATTATGGCTACACCTTC. The full variable domain, with the rest looked up from reference TRBV7-9 and TRBJ1-2, is DTGVSQNPRHKITKRGQNVTFRCDPISEHNRLYWYRQTLGQGPEFLTYFQNEAQLEKSRLLSDRFSAERPKGSFSTLEIQRTEQGDSAMYLCASSAGTNYGYTFGSGTRLTVV.

This clone was recorded once. This chain joins TRBV10-1 and TRBJ1-1; TRBD1 aligns across 8 bases. V dropped 0 bases and J dropped 5; count of bases not matched to a gene: 5. Germline-derived CDR1 and CDR2 are WNHNN and SYGVQD (reference sequence). The CDR3 spans 15 residues. CDR3 region: CASSESRQGLTEAFF. DNA of the CDR3: TGCGCCAGCAGTGAGTCCAGACAGGGGTTGACTGAAGCTTTCTTT.

This sequence joins TRBV27 and TRBJ2-3, with TRBD1 as a possible D gene (6 bases). Trimming took 5 bases from V and 5 from J, leaving 23 bases between them. Germline CDR1 MNHEY, CDR2 SMNVEV (reference sequence). The CDR3 totals 17 residues. CDR3 bases: TGTGCCAGCAGTCCCCGTTGGGGGCAACTACATGGAGATACGCAGTATTTT. Translated: CASSPRWGQLHGDTQYF.

The chain joins TRBV28 to TRBJ2-1; 14 positions agree with TRBD2. The ends lost 9 bases at V and 6 bases at J; junction bases unmatched: 10. The CDR3 has 16 amino acids. Germline CDR1 reads MDHEN; CDR2 reads SYDVKM. CDR3: CASTRPGTSGSNEQFF. DNA of the CDR3: TGTGCCAGTACCCGCCCCGGGACTAGCGGGAGCAATGAGCAGTTCTTC.